A selection of T cell receptor beta chains follows, all from one sample in a study of cytomegalovirus exposure and HLA in healthy donors. Libraries were prepared by immunoSEQ multiplex PCR; TCRdb keeps only in-frame clonotypes and omits some of them. The sample includes some 130,000 clones. The sample taken for sequencing was PBMCs. The receptor source for this set is a man aged 18 to 29 in good health and CMV-seronegative. The CDR3 runs from the conserved cysteine through the conserved F or W. D genes are given only for firm matches.

V	D	CDR3
TRBV5-1	TRBD2	CASSLASGGRGETQYF
TRBV4-3	-	CASSQFSTSSYEQYF
TRBV27	-	CASRRSGGRIHEQYF
TRBV28	TRBD1	CASSSPDRAGNTIYF
TRBV4-2	-	CASSQGGAGMAYNEQFF
TRBV2	-	CASRYSSYEQYF
TRBV6-5	-	CASRPLQGGYTF
TRBV5-1	-	CASSLKAGRETEAFF
TRBV25-1	-	CASSEEPGAVGELFF
TRBV19	-	CASRHSQVQPQHF
TRBV28	TRBD1	CASSPSDRPQGDSPLHF
TRBV5-8	TRBD1	CASSRGQGRYGYTF
TRBV5-1	TRBD1	CASSLTGGPYGYTF
TRBV2	-	CASTKDRFKQYF
TRBV29-1	-	CSVTSMGAETQYF
TRBV7-8	-	CASSLAFRSNQPQHF
TRBV18	-	CASSPLLVAEDEQYF
TRBV11-3	TRBD1	CASSPGGQGVNYEQYF
TRBV30	TRBD1	CAWSLQGRQPQHF
TRBV27	-	CASSYVATPVEQYF
TRBV11-1	-	CASSSREDTEAFF
TRBV6-1	TRBD1	CASSGVDRVGPYEQYF
TRBV19	-	CAIKVVHYSNQPQHF
TRBV7-2	-	CASSLVFYGSPSEQYF
TRBV28	-	CASSKGQNLNMYF
TRBV28	-	CASSTGTPSTDTQYF
TRBV19	-	CASSSTGHPTYEQYF
TRBV5-4	-	CASSGDSSYNSPLHF
TRBV27	TRBD1	CASSPGQGTLYGYTF
TRBV7-6	TRBD2	CASSSRTSHSYEQYF
TRBV25-1	TRBD2	CASSGGLADTSVF
TRBV4-3	TRBD1	CASSQRQGNYEQYF
TRBV29-1	-	CSVEGQGSIYF
TRBV5-1	TRBD1	CASSLRQGELTDTQYF
TRBV30	-	CAWSVQRGYTF
TRBV7-9	-	CASSPGHPYEQYF
TRBV9	TRBD2	CASSVSSSGGGRDTQYF
TRBV9	-	CASSGEGGGSEDTQYF
TRBV7-2	-	CASSSSGGYQPQHF
TRBV7-9	-	CASSLASVSGANVLTF
TRBV7-9	TRBD1	CASSRGLDSVEQYF